The clone carrying this T cell receptor beta chain was detected ten times or more. The antigen is unknown. The data were taken from a study of T cell repertoires in cytomegalovirus infection. Per germline, CDR1 MNHNS and CDR2 SASEGT. Trimming left V 5 bases short and J 0 bases short, with 9 bases between. This CDR3 is built from 14 residues. Study-wide results and limits: HLA-C-restricted TCR beta clonotypes specific for CMV led the ex vivo response.

TCRdb ran MiXCR on the reads and lists one entry per CDR3 protein. The sample consists of just over 300,000 distinct CDR3 sequences, roughly 15% of them appearing once. The TCR originated in a human donor in good health (CMV status not recorded). Some clones in this sample may be carry-over from other donors' samples. V and J are TRBV6-1 and TRBJ2-3, with D uncertain. Sequencing was carried out using PBMCs. DNA for the CDR3: TGTGCCAGCAGTCCGGTCTGGAGCACAGATACGCAGTATTTT. Translation: CASSPVWSTDTQYF.